This TCR beta chain was profiled in a study of cytomegalovirus exposure and HLA in healthy donors. The study's findings and limits: V- and J-gene trimming of TCR beta was linked (in a later analysis) to a missense DCLRE1C variant.

As to this clone: Its antigen is not identified.

V lost 4 bases, J lost 0 bases, and 19 bases lay in between. Germline V CDR1 and CDR2: SGDLS, YYNGEE. The CDR3 has 18 residues. Both 60 Vbeta primers and 13 Jbeta primers went into the PCR. Measured with immunoSEQ multiplex PCR; TCRdb has only the in-frame clones, and not every one. The sample holds fewer than 200,000 clones, less than 75% seen once. Material for sequencing was PBMCs. This rearrangement joins TRBV9 to TRBJ2-2; D is possibly TRBD1 (6 bases). This receptor was obtained from a girl between 10 and 17 years old in good health and CMV-seronegative. The CDR3: CASSPRVSAGANTGELFF. CDR3 in DNA: TGTGCCAGCAGCCCCCGGGTGAGTGCAGGGGCGAACACCGGGGAGCTGTTTTTT.